What follows describes a single T cell receptor beta chain. Authors' processing steps: Reference gene primer amplification in the assay estimated nucleated cell counts. Here immunoSEQ multiplex PCR was the method, and the copy in TCRdb shows in-frame clones only, minus some. Clonal size and the V and J genes are those of that table, whereas D and trimming came from the DNA. The sample lists 120,000 to 150,000 clones; about 90% were seen once. The ends were cut back, 9 bases at V and 2 bases at J, with 19 bases in the middle. Per germline, CDR1 LNHDA and CDR2 SQIVND (reference sequence). The CDR3 consists of 15 residues. These data are taken from a study of blood T cell repertoires in COVID-19.

This TCR came from a human donor in a cohort sampled during active COVID-19. Sequencing input: peripheral blood. This chain links TRBV19 with TRBJ1-1; D might be TRBD1 (6 bases). The CDR3 DNA reads TGTGCCAGCGAAAACCTTGACAGGACTAACACTGAAGCTTTCTTT. Its translation is CASENLDRTNTEAFF.